This TCR beta chain was sequenced during a study of CD8 T cells in ankylosing spondylitis. Findings and caveats of the study: In ankylosing spondylitis blood, a motif of fewer than 10 highly homologous TCR beta variants appeared characteristic. Reported data indicate significant enrichment of disease-linked clones within matched ankylosing spondylitis synovial fluid.

V was clipped by 6 bases and J by 9 bases, with 11 bases between them. CDR1 and CDR2 from the germline V gene are MNHEY and SVGEGT. The length of the CDR3 is 11 residues. This clonotype was detected only a few times. Antigen unknown. TCRdb redid the calling of the 5' RACE reads with MiXCR, one entry per CDR3 protein. The sample shows 350,000 to 450,000 distinct CDR3 sequences, about 24% of them seen only once. This receptor was obtained from a male donor with ankylosing spondylitis. The chain is built from TRBV6-2 or TRBV6-3 and TRBJ2-5; no clear D. Specimen: blood, either unsorted or a sorted T cell fraction (not recorded which). This chain's CDR3 is CASSQGFAQYF. In DNA form, the CDR3 reads TGTGCCAGCAGCCAAGGGTTCGCCCAGTACTTC.